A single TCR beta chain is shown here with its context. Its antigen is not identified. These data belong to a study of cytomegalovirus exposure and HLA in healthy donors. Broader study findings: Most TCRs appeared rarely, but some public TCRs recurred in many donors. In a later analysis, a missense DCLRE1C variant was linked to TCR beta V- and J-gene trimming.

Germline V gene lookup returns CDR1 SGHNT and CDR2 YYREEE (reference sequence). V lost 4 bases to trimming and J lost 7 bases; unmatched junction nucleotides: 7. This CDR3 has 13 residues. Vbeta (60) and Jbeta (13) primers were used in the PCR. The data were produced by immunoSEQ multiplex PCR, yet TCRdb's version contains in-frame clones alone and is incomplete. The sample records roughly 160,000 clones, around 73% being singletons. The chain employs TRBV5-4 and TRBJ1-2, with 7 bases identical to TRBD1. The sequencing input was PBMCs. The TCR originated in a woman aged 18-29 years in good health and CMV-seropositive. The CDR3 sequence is CASSTTGEVGYTF. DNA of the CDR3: TGTGCCAGCAGCACAACAGGGGAGGTTGGCTACACCTTC.